These 4 T cell receptor beta chains came from one sample sequenced in a study of blood T cells in healthy people across ages. A second roughly 7 to 11 cycle PCR used barcoded and J-beta primers. TCRdb re-analysed the 5' RACE reads in MiXCR, keeping a single row per CDR3 protein. The data show 1.6 million or so distinct CDR3 sequences, about 31% seen once. Sequenced material: blood. Receptors were obtained from a woman in her twenties or thirties in good health.

This clonotype was observed many times. The chain joins TRBV29-1 to TRBJ2-7; perhaps D is TRBD1 or TRBD2 (6 bases each). The V and J ends lost 4 bases and 2 bases respectively, with 18 bases between them. Germline V lookup: CDR1 SQVTM, CDR2 ANQGSEA. The CDR3 extends over 15 amino acids. CDR3 amino acids: CSVGGPGLGPYEQYF. CDR3 DNA: TGCAGCGTTGGGGGGCCGGGACTCGGGCCCTACGAGCAGTACTTC.

In its sample, this clonotype was seen a few times. The chain couples TRBV20-1 to TRBJ2-7; TRBD1 or TRBD2 may be the D gene (6 bases each). CDR3 length: 14 residues. Germline CDR1 DFQATT, CDR2 SNEGSKA (reference sequence). The V gene lost 4 bases and the J gene lost 2 bases, with 15 bases spanning the gap. This chain's CDR3 is CSAIGGSSTYEQYF. The CDR3 nucleotides read TGCAGTGCTATAGGGGGGAGCAGCACCTACGAGCAGTACTTC.

This clonotype was counted a few times. The chain is built from TRBV28 and TRBJ1-2; 9 positions agree with TRBD1. With 3 bases clipped from V and 7 bases from J, the junction kept 6 bases outside the gene matches. Looked up from germline, CDR1 is MDHEN and CDR2 is SYDVKM. The CDR3 runs to 14 residues. The CDR3 nucleotides are TGTGCCAGCAGTTTGGGACAGGGTCCCCCTGGCTACACCTTC. This gives the protein CASSLGQGPPGYTF.

This clonotype was picked up a small number of times. The chain couples TRBV7-9 to TRBJ1-5; D uncertain. Per germline, CDR1 SEHNR and CDR2 FQNEAQ (reference sequence). The CDR3 sequence is 12 residues long. The germline V and J ends were trimmed by 5 bases and 15 bases, with 17 bases remaining between them. The chain's CDR3 is CASSLDTRLLHF. In nucleotides, the CDR3 is TGTGCCAGCAGCCTCGACACCCGACTCTTGCATTTT.